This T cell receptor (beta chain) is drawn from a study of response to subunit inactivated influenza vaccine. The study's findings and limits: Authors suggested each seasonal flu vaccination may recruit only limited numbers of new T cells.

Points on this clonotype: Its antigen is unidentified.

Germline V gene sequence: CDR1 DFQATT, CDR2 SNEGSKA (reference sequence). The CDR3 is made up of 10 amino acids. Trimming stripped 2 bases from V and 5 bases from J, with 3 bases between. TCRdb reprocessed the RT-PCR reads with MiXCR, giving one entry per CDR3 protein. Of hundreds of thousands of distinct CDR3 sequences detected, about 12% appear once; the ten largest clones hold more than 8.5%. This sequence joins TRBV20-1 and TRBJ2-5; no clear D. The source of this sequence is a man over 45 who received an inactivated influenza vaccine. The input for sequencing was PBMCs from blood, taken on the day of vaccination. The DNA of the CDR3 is TGCAGTGCTAGACTGGAGACCCAGTACTTC. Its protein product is CSARLETQYF.